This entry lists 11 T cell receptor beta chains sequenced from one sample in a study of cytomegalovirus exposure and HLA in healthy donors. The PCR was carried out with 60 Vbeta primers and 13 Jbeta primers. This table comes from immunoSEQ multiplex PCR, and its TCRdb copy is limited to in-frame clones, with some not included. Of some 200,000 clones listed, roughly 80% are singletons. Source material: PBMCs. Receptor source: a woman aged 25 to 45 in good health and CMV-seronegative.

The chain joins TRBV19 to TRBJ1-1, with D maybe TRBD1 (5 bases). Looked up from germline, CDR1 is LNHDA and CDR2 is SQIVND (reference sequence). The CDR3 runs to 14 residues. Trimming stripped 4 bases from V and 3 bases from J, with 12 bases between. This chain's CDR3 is CASSTPKGYTEAFF. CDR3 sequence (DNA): TGTGCCAGTAGTACCCCGAAGGGGTACACTGAAGCTTTCTTT.

This CDR3 reads CASSLRGETQYF. The CDR3, as DNA: TGTGCCAGCAGCTTACGAGGAGAGACCCAGTACTTC. The chain is built from TRBV7-9 and TRBJ2-5; D not certain. The ends were cut back, 2 bases at V and 4 bases at J, with 5 bases in the middle. The CDR3 extends over 12 amino acids. CDR1 and CDR2 from the germline V gene are SEHNR and FQNEAQ (reference sequence).

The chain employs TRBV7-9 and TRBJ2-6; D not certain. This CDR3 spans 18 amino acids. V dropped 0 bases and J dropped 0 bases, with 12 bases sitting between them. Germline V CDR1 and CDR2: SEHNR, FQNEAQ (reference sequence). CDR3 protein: CASSLATWQTSGANVLTF. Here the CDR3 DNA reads TGTGCCAGCAGCTTAGCTACGTGGCAAACCTCTGGGGCCAACGTCCTGACTTTC.

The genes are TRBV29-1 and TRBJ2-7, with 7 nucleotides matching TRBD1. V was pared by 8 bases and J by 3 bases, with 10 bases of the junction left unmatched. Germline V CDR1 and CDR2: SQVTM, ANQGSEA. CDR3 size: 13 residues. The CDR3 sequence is CSFRGQVNYEQYF. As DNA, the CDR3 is TGCAGCTTCCGAGGACAGGTAAACTACGAGCAGTACTTC.

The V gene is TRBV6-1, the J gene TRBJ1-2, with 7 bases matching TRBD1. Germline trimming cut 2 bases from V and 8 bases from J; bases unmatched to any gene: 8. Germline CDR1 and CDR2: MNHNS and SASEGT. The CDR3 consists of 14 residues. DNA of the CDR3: TGTGCCAGCAGTGAACAAGAGGGGGCGAGGGGCTACACCTTC. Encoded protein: CASSEQEGARGYTF.

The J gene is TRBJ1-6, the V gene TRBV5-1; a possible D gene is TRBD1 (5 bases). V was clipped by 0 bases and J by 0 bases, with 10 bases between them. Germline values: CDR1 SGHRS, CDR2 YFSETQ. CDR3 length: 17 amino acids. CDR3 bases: TGCGCCAGCAGCTTGGTGACAGTAAGCTCCTATAATTCACCCCTCCACTTT. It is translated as CASSLVTVSSYNSPLHF.

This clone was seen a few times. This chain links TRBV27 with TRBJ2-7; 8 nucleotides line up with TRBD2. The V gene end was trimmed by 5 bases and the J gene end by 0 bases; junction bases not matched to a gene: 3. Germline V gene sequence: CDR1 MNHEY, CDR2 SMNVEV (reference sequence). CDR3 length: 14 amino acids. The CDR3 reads CASSRSGSSYEQYF. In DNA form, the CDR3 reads TGTGCCAGCAGTAGGAGCGGGAGCTCCTACGAGCAGTACTTC.

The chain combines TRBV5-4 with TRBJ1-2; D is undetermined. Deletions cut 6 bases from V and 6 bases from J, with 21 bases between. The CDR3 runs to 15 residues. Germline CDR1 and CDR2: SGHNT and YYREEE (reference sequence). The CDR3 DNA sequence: TGTGCCAGCACCTACCTTACCCTAGCTAGGCATGGCTACACCTTC. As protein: CASTYLTLARHGYTF. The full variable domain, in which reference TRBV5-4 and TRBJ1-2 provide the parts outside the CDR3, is ETGVTQSPTHLIKTRGQQVTLRCSSQSGHNTVSWYQQALGQGPQFIFQYYREEENGRGNFPPRFSGLQFPNYSSELNVNALELDDSALYLCASTYLTLARHGYTFGSGTRLTVV.

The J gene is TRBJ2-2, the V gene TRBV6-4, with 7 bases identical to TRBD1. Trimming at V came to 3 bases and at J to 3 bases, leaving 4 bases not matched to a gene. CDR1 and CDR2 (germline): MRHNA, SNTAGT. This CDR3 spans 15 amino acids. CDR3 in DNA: TGTGCCAGCAGTGAAAAAGGGGGCCACACCGGGGAGCTGTTTTTT. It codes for CASSEKGGHTGELFF.

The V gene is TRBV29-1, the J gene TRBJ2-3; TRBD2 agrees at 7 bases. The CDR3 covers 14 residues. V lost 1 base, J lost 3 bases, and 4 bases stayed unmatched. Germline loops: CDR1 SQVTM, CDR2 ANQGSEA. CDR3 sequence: CSVEVWEGTDTQYF. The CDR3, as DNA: TGCAGCGTTGAAGTGTGGGAGGGAACAGATACGCAGTATTTT.

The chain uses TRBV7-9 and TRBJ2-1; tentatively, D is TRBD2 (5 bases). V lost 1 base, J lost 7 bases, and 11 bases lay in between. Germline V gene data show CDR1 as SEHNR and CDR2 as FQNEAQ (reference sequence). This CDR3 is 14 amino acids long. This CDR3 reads CASSLGTGMNEQFF. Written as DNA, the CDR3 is TGTGCCAGCAGCTTAGGTACGGGAATGAATGAGCAGTTCTTC.